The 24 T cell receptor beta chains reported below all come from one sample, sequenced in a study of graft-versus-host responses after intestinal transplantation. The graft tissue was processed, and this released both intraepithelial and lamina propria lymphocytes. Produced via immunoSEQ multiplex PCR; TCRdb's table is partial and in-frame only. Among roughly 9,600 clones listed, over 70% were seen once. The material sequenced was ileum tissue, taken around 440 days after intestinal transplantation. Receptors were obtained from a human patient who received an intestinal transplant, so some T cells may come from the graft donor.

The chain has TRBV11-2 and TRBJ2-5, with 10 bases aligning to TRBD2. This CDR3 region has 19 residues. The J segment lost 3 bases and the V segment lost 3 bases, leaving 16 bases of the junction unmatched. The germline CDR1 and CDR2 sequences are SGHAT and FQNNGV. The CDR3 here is CASSFRPQVASGGEETQYF. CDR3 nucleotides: TGTGCCAGCAGCTTCAGGCCGCAGGTGGCTAGCGGGGGAGAAGAGACCCAGTACTTC.

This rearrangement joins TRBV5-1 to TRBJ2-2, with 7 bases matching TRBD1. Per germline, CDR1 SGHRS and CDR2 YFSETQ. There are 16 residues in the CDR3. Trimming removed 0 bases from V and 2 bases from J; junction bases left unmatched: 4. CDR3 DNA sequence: TGCGCCAGCAGCTTGGCCGGACAGGCTAACACCGGGGAGCTGTTTTTT. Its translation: CASSLAGQANTGELFF.

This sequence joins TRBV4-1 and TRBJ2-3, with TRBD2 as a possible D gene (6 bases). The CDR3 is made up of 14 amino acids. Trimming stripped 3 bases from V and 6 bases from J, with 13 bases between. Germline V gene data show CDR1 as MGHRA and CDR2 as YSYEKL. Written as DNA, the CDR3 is TGCGCCAGCAGCCAGTGGGGGGAGAGGGATACGCAGTATTTT. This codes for CASSQWGERDTQYF.

In nucleotides, the CDR3 is TGTGCCAGCCTCCCCGGGACAGGGGATTCAGATACGCAGTATTTT. Protein: CASLPGTGDSDTQYF. This chain joins TRBV18 and TRBJ2-3; TRBD1 agrees at 10 bases. V lost 8 bases, J lost 4 bases, and 9 bases stayed unmatched. The germline V gene encodes CDR1 KGHSH and CDR2 LQKENI. The CDR3 has 15 amino acids. The whole variable domain, filled in from reference TRBV18 and TRBJ2-3, reads NAGVMQNPRHLVRRRGQEARLRCSPMKGHSHVYWYRQLPEEGLKFMVYLQKENIIDESGMPKERFSAEFPKEGPSILRIQQVVRGDSAAYFCASLPGTGDSDTQYFGPGTRLTVL.

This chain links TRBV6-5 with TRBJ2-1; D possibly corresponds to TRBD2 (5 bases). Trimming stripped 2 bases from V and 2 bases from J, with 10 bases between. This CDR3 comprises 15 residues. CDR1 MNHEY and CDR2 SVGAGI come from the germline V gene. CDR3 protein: CASSYGGAPYNEQFF. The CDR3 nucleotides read TGTGCCAGCAGTTACGGAGGAGCCCCCTACAATGAGCAGTTCTTC.

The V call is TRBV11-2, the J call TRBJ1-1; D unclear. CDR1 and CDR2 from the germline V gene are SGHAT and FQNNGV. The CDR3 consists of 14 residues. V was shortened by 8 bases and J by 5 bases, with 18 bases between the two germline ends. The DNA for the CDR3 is TGTGCCAGCTTAAATAGGGAATTCAATACTGAAGCTTTCTTT. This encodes CASLNREFNTEAFF.

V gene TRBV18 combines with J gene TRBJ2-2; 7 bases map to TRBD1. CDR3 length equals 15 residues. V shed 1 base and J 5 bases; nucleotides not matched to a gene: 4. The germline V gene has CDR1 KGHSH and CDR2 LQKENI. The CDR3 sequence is CASSPQGAGTGELFF. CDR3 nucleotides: TGTGCCAGCTCACCACAGGGGGCTGGAACCGGGGAGCTGTTTTTT.

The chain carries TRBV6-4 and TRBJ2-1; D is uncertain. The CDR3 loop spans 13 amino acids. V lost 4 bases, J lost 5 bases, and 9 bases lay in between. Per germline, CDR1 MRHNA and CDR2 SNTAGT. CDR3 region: CASSAGSNNEQFF. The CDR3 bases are TGTGCCAGCAGTGCCGGCTCAAACAATGAGCAGTTCTTC.

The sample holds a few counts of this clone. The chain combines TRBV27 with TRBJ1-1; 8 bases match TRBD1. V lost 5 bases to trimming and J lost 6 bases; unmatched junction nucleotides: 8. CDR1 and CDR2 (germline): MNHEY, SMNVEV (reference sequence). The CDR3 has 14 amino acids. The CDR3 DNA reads TGTGCCAGCAGTGCCAATGGACAGGGCTCTGAAGCTTTCTTT. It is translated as CASSANGQGSEAFF.

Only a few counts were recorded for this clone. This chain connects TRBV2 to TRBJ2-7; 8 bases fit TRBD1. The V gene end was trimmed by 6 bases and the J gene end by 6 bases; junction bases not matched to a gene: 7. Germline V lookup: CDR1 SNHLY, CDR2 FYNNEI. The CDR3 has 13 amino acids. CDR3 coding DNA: TGTGCCAGCAGATCGGACAGGGTGAGCGAGCAGTACTTC. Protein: CASRSDRVSEQYF.

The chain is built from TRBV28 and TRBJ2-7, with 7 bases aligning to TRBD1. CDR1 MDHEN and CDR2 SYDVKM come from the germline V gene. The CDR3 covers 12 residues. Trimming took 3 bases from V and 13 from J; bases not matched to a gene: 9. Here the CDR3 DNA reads TGTGCCAGCAGTTTCTCTACAGGGGTTCCCTACTTC. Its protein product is CASSFSTGVPYF.

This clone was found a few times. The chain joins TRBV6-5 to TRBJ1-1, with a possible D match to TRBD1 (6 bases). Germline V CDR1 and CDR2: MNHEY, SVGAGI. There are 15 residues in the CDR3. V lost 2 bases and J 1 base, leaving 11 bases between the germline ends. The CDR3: CASSYTGGPNTEAFF. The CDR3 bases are TGTGCCAGCAGTTACACCGGGGGGCCGAACACTGAAGCTTTCTTT.

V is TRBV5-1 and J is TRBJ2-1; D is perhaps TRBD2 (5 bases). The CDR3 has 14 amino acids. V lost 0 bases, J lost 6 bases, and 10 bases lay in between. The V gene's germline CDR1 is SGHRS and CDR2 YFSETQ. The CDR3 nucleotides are TGCGCCAGCAGCTTGGAGCTAGCTACCAATGAGCAGTTCTTC. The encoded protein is CASSLELATNEQFF.

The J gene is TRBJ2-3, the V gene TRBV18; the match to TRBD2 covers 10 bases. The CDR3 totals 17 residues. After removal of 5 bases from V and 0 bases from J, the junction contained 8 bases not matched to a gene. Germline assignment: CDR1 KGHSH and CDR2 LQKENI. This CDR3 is CASSKGLAGVSTDTQYF. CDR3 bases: TGTGCCAGCTCAAAAGGCCTAGCGGGGGTGAGCACAGATACGCAGTATTTT.

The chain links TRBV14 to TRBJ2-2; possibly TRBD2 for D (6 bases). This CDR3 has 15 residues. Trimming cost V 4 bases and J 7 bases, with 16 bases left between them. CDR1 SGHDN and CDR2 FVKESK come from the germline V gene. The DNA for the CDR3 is TGTGCCAGCAGCCCGGGGGAAAATGGGATCGGGGAGCTGTTTTTT. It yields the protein CASSPGENGIGELFF.

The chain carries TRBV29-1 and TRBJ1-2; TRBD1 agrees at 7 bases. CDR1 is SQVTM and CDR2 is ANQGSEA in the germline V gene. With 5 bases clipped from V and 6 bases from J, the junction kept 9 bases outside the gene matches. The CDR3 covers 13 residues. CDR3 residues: CSVSVRGFDGYTF. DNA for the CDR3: TGCAGCGTTTCGGTCAGGGGGTTCGATGGCTACACCTTC.

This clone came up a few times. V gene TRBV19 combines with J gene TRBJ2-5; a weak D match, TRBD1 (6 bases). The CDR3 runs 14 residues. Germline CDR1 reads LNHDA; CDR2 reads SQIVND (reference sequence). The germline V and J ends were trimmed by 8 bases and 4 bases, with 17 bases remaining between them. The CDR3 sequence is CASRPTGTSETQYF. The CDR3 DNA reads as TGTGCCAGTCGTCCCACCGGGACATCAGAGACCCAGTACTTC. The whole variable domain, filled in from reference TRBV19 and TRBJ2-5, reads DGGITQSPKYLFRKEGQNVTLSCEQNLNHDAMYWYRQDPGQGLRLIYYSQIVNDFQKGDIAEGYSVSREKKESFPLTVTSAQKNPTAFYLCASRPTGTSETQYFGPGTRLLVL.

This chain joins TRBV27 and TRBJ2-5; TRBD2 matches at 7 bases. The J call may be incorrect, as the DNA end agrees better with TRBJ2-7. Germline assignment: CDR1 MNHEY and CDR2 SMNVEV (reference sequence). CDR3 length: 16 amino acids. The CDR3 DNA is TGTGCCAGCAGTCCCAAGATGGGACTACCCGTCTACGAGCAGTACTTC. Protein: CASSPKMGLPVYEQYF.

CDR3 sequence: CASSVGPGTDTQYF. CDR3 DNA sequence: TGTGCCAGCAGCGTGGGTCCCGGCACAGATACGCAGTATTTT. The chain recombines TRBV7-8 with TRBJ2-3, with D unclear. Trimming left V 5 bases short and J 1 base short, with 10 bases between. Germline loops: CDR1 SGHVS, CDR2 FQNEAQ. The CDR3 has 14 amino acids.

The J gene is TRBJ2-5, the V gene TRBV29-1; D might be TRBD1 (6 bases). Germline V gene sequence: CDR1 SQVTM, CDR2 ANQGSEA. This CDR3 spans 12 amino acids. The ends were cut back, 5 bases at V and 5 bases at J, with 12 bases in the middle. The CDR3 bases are TGCAGCGTTTGGGGGCAGGAGGAGACCCAGTACTTC. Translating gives CSVWGQEETQYF.

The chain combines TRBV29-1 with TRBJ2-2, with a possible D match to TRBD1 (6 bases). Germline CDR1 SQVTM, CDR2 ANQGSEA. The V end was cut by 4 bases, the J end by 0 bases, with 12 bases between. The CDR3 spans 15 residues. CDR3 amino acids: CSVAPRTANTGELFF. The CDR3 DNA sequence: TGCAGCGTTGCCCCCCGGACAGCGAACACCGGGGAGCTGTTTTTT.

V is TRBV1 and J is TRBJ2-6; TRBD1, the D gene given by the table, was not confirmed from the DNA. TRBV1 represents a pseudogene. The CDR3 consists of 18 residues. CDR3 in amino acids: CTSRGQGLCTSRANVLTF. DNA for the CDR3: TGCACCAGCAGAGGGCAGGGTTTGTGCACAAGTCGGGCCAACGTCCTGACTTTC.

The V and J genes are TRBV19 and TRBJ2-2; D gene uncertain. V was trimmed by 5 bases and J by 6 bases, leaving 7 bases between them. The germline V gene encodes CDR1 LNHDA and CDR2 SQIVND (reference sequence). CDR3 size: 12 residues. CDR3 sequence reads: CASSPGSGELFF. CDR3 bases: TGTGCCAGTAGTCCAGGATCCGGGGAGCTGTTTTTT.

The CDR3 protein is CASSDRDGRGEQYF. CDR3 bases: TGTGCCAGCAGTGATCGGGACGGACGAGGGGAGCAGTACTTC. J is TRBJ2-7 and V is TRBV2; D may be TRBD1 or TRBD2 (5 bases each). The germline V and J ends were trimmed by 3 bases and 7 bases, with 16 bases remaining between them. The V gene's germline CDR1 is SNHLY and CDR2 FYNNEI. This CDR3 region has 14 residues.